These 30 T cell receptor beta chains share one sample of origin, sequenced in a study of T cells in Graves' hyperthyroidism and ophthalmopathy. Amplification of TCR beta CDR3 regions used RNA as the template. Primed by the HTBI set, a first-round RT-PCR was run on the TCR CDR3. TCRdb itself ran the multiplex PCR reads through MiXCR, one entry per CDR3 protein. The sample lists 550,000 to 650,000 distinct CDR3 sequences, 14% occurring once. Sample: blood. These receptors originate from a woman between 35 and 50 years old with Graves' hyperthyroidism.

This clonotype was seen a handful of times. V gene TRBV6-1 combines with J gene TRBJ1-4; D uncertain. CDR1 and CDR2 (germline): MNHNS, SASEGT. The CDR3 contains 14 residues. With 6 bases removed from V and 3 bases from J, the gap between germline ends came to 11 bases. In DNA form, the CDR3 reads TGTGCCAGCAGAAGCATAGGCTCTAATGAAAAACTGTTTTTT. As protein: CASRSIGSNEKLFF.

The table lists this clonotype with a few counts. The chain links TRBV19 to TRBJ2-5, with D unresolved. CDR1 LNHDA and CDR2 SQIVND come from the germline V gene (reference sequence). V lost 5 bases and J 2 bases, leaving 9 bases between the germline ends. CDR3 length: 13 amino acids. CDR3 amino acids: CASSVSSQETQYF. The CDR3 DNA reads TGTGCCAGTAGTGTTTCCAGTCAAGAGACCCAGTACTTC.

The sample holds many counts of this clonotype. The chain uses TRBV9 and TRBJ2-5; TRBD1 matches 7 bases. The CDR3 length is 14 residues. Germline CDR1 reads SGDLS; CDR2 reads YYNGEE. V lost 2 bases to trimming and J lost 5 bases; unmatched junction nucleotides: 6. The CDR3 spells CASSVGTVRETQYF. CDR3 nucleotides: TGTGCCAGCAGCGTCGGGACAGTCAGGGAGACCCAGTACTTC.

This clonotype was observed a single time. This chain links TRBV5-1 with TRBJ2-2, with D perhaps matching TRBD2 (7 bases). The germline gives CDR1 SGHRS, CDR2 YFSETQ. The CDR3 has 14 amino acids. Trimming shortened V by 6 bases and J by 5 bases, and 14 bases separated the two germline ends. The CDR3 DNA reads as TGCGCCAGCAATGTACAGGGAGGGACCGGGGAGCTGTTTTTT. It codes for CASNVQGGTGELFF.

This clonotype was recorded a few times. The chain combines TRBV9 with TRBJ2-1; 9 bases match TRBD2. Germline values: CDR1 SGDLS, CDR2 YYNGEE. Losses at the gene ends were 0 bases for V and 6 bases for J; bases not matched to a gene: 4. The CDR3 runs 15 residues. The CDR3 sequence: CASSVGLAGVNEQFF. DNA of the CDR3: TGTGCCAGCAGCGTAGGTTTAGCGGGAGTCAATGAGCAGTTCTTC.

The chain links TRBV5-1 to TRBJ2-1, with TRBD2 identical over 9 bases. In germline, CDR1 is SGHRS, CDR2 YFSETQ. This CDR3 spans 16 amino acids. The V gene end was trimmed by 2 bases and the J gene end by 3 bases; junction bases not matched to a gene: 6. As DNA, the CDR3 is TGCGCCAGCAGCTTCGTCCGGACTAGCGACTACAATGAGCAGTTCTTC. Its translation: CASSFVRTSDYNEQFF. The complete variable domain, with remaining parts taken from reference TRBV5-1 and TRBJ2-1, reads KAGVTQTPRYLIKTRGQQVTLSCSPISGHRSVSWYQQTPGQGLQFLFEYFSETQRNKGNFPGRFSGRQFSNSRSEMNVSTLELGDSALYLCASSFVRTSDYNEQFFGPGTRLTVL.

The gene calls are TRBV6-2 or TRBV6-3 and TRBJ1-2; 7 nucleotides align to TRBD1. With 6 bases clipped from V and 0 bases from J, the junction kept 7 bases outside the gene matches. The CDR3 totals 15 residues. Per germline, CDR1 MNHEY and CDR2 SVGEGT. CDR3: CASRERQGSNYGYTF. The CDR3 region has the DNA TGTGCCAGCAGGGAGCGACAGGGCTCTAACTATGGCTACACCTTC.

A remark on this clonotype: This may stem from a read error, because a much larger clone lies one nucleotide away. The CDR3 does not close with the conserved phenylalanine or tryptophan, likely indicating a read error. J is TRBJ2-1 and V is TRBV5-6, with D possibly matching TRBD1 (6 bases). There are 18 residues in the CDR3. Germline CDR1 SGHDT, CDR2 YYEEEE. Trimming cost V 4 bases and J 0 bases, with 20 bases left between them. The CDR3 DNA reads as TGTGCCAGCAGCCCAAACAACCTACAGGGTCCCTCCTACAATGAGCAGTTCCTC. This sequence encodes CASSPNNLQGPSYNEQFL.

Points on this clonotype: Relative to the germline gene, one junction end is altered; a read error may explain this. The gene calls are TRBV5-1 and TRBJ1-4, with a possible D match to TRBD1 (6 bases). The germline V gene encodes CDR1 SGHRS and CDR2 YFSETQ. This CDR3 is built from 15 residues. CDR3: CASSFRGATNEKPFF. The CDR3 region has the DNA TGCGCCAGCAGCTTTCGGGGGGCGACTAATGAAAAACCGTTTTTT.

This clonotype was counted ten times or more. The DNA of the CDR3 is TGTGCCAGCAGCCAACCCAAGGGACTGGGACAAGAGACCCAGTACTTC. Its protein product is CASSQPKGLGQETQYF. This chain connects TRBV3-1 to TRBJ2-5, with a weak D call TRBD2 (6 bases). Between the trimmed V and J ends, which lost 2 bases and 2 bases, there was a span of 15 bases. Germline V gene data show CDR1 as LGHDT and CDR2 as YNNKEL (reference sequence). The CDR3 contains 16 residues.

This rearrangement joins TRBV7-8 to TRBJ1-1; tentatively, D is TRBD1 (5 bases). CDR1 and CDR2 (germline): SGHVS, FQNEAQ. CDR3 length equals 14 residues. The V and J ends lost 1 base and 5 bases respectively, with 11 bases between them. CDR3 sequence (DNA): TGTGCCAGCAGCTTAGTGCTCGGGGGGACTGAAGCTTTCTTT. Its protein is CASSLVLGGTEAFF. Full variable domain (remainder filled in from reference TRBV7-8 and TRBJ1-1): GAGVSQSPRYKVAKRGQDVALRCDPISGHVSLFWYQQALGQGPEFLTYFQNEAQLDKSGLPSDRFFAERPEGSVSTLKIQRTQQEDSAVYLCASSLVLGGTEAFFGQGTRLTVV.

In this sample, this clonotype turned up many times. This chain joins TRBV2 and TRBJ2-2; 8 bases are a match to TRBD2. V was pared by 4 bases and J by 1 base, with 2 bases of the junction left unmatched. The germline CDR1 and CDR2 sequences are SNHLY and FYNNEI. The CDR3 sequence is 15 residues long. CDR3 loop: CASSVAGGNTGELFF. The CDR3 region has the DNA TGTGCCAGCAGTGTGGCGGGAGGGAACACCGGGGAGCTGTTTTTT.

This clonotype occurred many times. This sequence joins TRBV28 and TRBJ2-7; D not resolved. Between the trimmed V and J ends, which lost 2 bases and 3 bases, there was a span of 14 bases. CDR3 length equals 15 residues. Germline V gene sequence: CDR1 MDHEN, CDR2 SYDVKM. This CDR3 reads CASSLVTLIGYEQYF. CDR3 in DNA: TGTGCCAGCAGTTTAGTGACTCTAATCGGCTACGAGCAGTACTTC.

Turning to this clonotype: A read error may explain this, as a much larger clone is one base away. The chain uses TRBV20-1 and TRBJ2-2, with D possibly matching TRBD2 (6 bases). Between the trimmed V and J ends, which lost 3 bases and 3 bases, there was a span of 11 bases. The CDR3 has 14 residues. The germline CDR1 and CDR2 sequences are DFQATT and SNEGSKA (reference sequence). Here the CDR3 reads CSASRGIDTGELFF. The CDR3 DNA reads TGCAGTGCTAGCCGGGGGATTGACACCGGGGAGCTGTTTTTT.

This clonotype was counted many times. The chain carries TRBV20-1 and TRBJ1-2, with 7 positions matching TRBD1. Trimming removed 4 bases from V and 0 bases from J; junction bases left unmatched: 2. CDR3 length: 13 residues. CDR1 and CDR2 from the germline V gene are DFQATT and SNEGSKA (reference sequence). Here the CDR3 reads CSAIGTANYGYTF. The CDR3, as DNA: TGCAGTGCTATCGGGACAGCTAACTATGGCTACACCTTC.

This clonotype was recorded at least ten times. A junction end diverges from the germline sequence, so it may reflect a read error. The V and J genes are TRBV5-1 and TRBJ1-6, with D perhaps TRBD1 (6 bases). Per the germline V gene, CDR1 is SGHRS and CDR2 is YFSETQ. The CDR3 consists of 14 residues. The CDR3 region is CASSLGQLNSPLHF. For the CDR3, the DNA is TGTGCCAGCAGCTTAGGACAGTTGAATTCACCCCTCCACTTT.

CDR3 nucleotides: TGTGCCAGCAGCTCAGGGGGCTCCCTCGGAAAACTGTTTTTT. As protein: CASSSGGSLGKLFF. The chain couples TRBV11-3 to TRBJ1-4, with 8 bases matching TRBD1. Germline V gives CDR1 SGHNT, CDR2 YENEEA. Germline trimming cut 4 bases from V and 10 bases from J; bases unmatched to any gene: 8. The CDR3 totals 14 residues.

This clonotype was counted at least ten times. The genes are TRBV28 and TRBJ2-7, with 9 positions matching TRBD1. CDR1 MDHEN and CDR2 SYDVKM come from the germline V gene. Trimming at V came to 2 bases and at J to 5 bases, leaving 4 bases not matched to a gene. CDR3 size: 14 residues. This CDR3 is CASSLTGGWDEQYF. The CDR3 DNA reads as TGTGCCAGCAGTTTAACAGGGGGCTGGGACGAGCAGTACTTC.

The chain joins TRBV5-1 to TRBJ2-7; possibly TRBD1 or TRBD2 for D (5 bases each). The CDR3 runs 14 residues. Between the trimmed V and J ends, which lost 6 bases and 7 bases, there was a span of 20 bases. Germline V gene data show CDR1 as SGHRS and CDR2 as YFSETQ. CDR3 bases: TGCGCCAGCACCTGGGACGGTATAGTCGCGGAGCAGTACTTC. This gives the protein CASTWDGIVAEQYF. Complete variable domain (other parts from reference TRBV5-1 and TRBJ2-7): KAGVTQTPRYLIKTRGQQVTLSCSPISGHRSVSWYQQTPGQGLQFLFEYFSETQRNKGNFPGRFSGRQFSNSRSEMNVSTLELGDSALYLCASTWDGIVAEQYFGPGTRLTVT.

The rearrangement uses TRBV27 and TRBJ2-7; tentatively, D is TRBD1 (5 bases). CDR3 length equals 18 residues. Germline V gene sequence: CDR1 MNHEY, CDR2 SMNVEV (reference sequence). V lost 0 bases and J 1 base, leaving 19 bases between the germline ends. The CDR3 DNA is TGTGCCAGCAGTTTATCTGGGTCGGGCAGGGCAAGATCCTACGAGCAGTACTTC. Residues: CASSLSGSGRARSYEQYF.

The V call is TRBV28, the J call TRBJ2-3; D remains unclear. Germline CDR1 MDHEN, CDR2 SYDVKM. Trimming took off 2 bases at V and 2 bases at J, with 23 bases between the two ends. The CDR3 contains 19 residues. The CDR3 protein is CASSLQSFKTASNTDTQYF. DNA for the CDR3: TGTGCCAGCAGTTTACAATCTTTCAAGACGGCATCTAACACAGATACGCAGTATTTT.

This clonotype was observed a few times. V and J are TRBV6-1 and TRBJ2-7; D gene uncertain. The V end lost 2 bases, the J end lost 3 bases, and 11 bases lay between the germline ends. This CDR3 contains 14 residues. Germline V lookup: CDR1 MNHNS, CDR2 SASEGT. The CDR3 here is CASSEHPIGYEQYF. The DNA for the CDR3 is TGTGCCAGCAGTGAACACCCAATTGGCTACGAGCAGTACTTC.

This clonotype was seen a handful of times. The rearrangement uses TRBV18 and TRBJ2-4; TRBD2 aligns across 10 bases. CDR3 length equals 15 residues. The germline V gene encodes CDR1 KGHSH and CDR2 LQKENI. The V and J ends lost 5 bases and 7 bases, in that order; junction bases with no gene match: 8. In DNA form, the CDR3 reads TGTGCCAGCTCATACCTAGCGGGAGTGTCGAACATTCAGTACTTC. It is translated as CASSYLAGVSNIQYF.

The CDR3 sequence: CASSELVRGSLIAKNIQYF. CDR3 DNA sequence: TGTGCCAGCAGTGAATTAGTTAGGGGCAGTCTTATAGCCAAAAACATTCAGTACTTC. The chain has TRBV6-4 and TRBJ2-4, with a possible D match to TRBD1 (5 bases). The CDR3 runs 19 residues. Germline V gives CDR1 MRHNA, CDR2 SNTAGT. Trimming removed 3 bases from V and 0 bases from J, with 21 bases in between.

The table lists this clonotype with many counts. This rearrangement joins TRBV20-1 to TRBJ2-6, with a possible D match to TRBD2 (6 bases). The CDR3 is 16 amino acids. Germline assignment: CDR1 DFQATT and CDR2 SNEGSKA (reference sequence). V was clipped by 3 bases and J by 0 bases, with 12 bases between them. CDR3 loop: CSASRAGNSGANVLTF. In DNA, the CDR3 is TGCAGTGCTAGTAGGGCGGGAAACTCTGGGGCCAACGTCCTGACTTTC.

This chain uses TRBV7-2 with TRBJ1-5, with no clear D. Germline loops: CDR1 SGHTA, CDR2 FQGNSA. The V end was cut by 0 bases, the J end by 9 bases, with 15 bases between. The CDR3 sequence is 15 residues long. The CDR3: CASSLAATQVGPQHF. In DNA, the CDR3 is TGTGCCAGCAGCTTAGCAGCCACCCAGGTTGGGCCCCAGCATTTT.

This clonotype has ten or more counts. V usage is TRBV13 and J usage is TRBJ2-2, with 14 nucleotides matching TRBD2. J gave up 5 bases and V 4 bases, and 3 bases lay outside the gene matches. Germline loops: CDR1 PRHDT, CDR2 FYEKMQ (reference sequence). The CDR3 extends over 16 amino acids. The CDR3 DNA follows: TGTGCCAGCAGCTCGGGACTAGCGGGAGATACCGGGGAGCTGTTTTTT. It encodes CASSSGLAGDTGELFF.

The V gene is TRBV9, the J gene TRBJ2-1; 14 nucleotides align to TRBD2. Unmatched junction bases numbered 8, after V lost 3 bases and J lost 9 bases. The germline CDR1 and CDR2 sequences are SGDLS and YYNGEE. The CDR3 sequence is 16 residues long. The CDR3 region has the DNA TGTGCCAGCAGCGCACGACTAGCGGGAGGGCATGGTGAGCAGTTCTTC. It specifies CASSARLAGGHGEQFF.

This clonotype turned up a few times. The V call is TRBV6-2 or TRBV6-3, the J call TRBJ1-5; D uncertain. From germline, CDR1 is MNHEY and CDR2 SVGEGT. V was cut by 0 bases and J by 0 bases, with 6 bases left in between. CDR3 length: 15 amino acids. CDR3 amino acids: CASSYSKYSNQPQHF. CDR3 DNA sequence: TGTGCCAGCAGTTACTCGAAATATAGCAATCAGCCCCAGCATTTT.

Ten or more counts support this clonotype. The chain employs TRBV12-3 or TRBV12-4 and TRBJ1-2; no firm D call. The length of the CDR3 is 12 residues. V lost 7 bases and J lost 4, with 10 bases in between. In nucleotides, the CDR3 is TGTGCCAGCAATACGGTTTCCTATGGCTACACCTTC. It is translated as CASNTVSYGYTF.